The TCR beta chain described here comes from a study of blood T cell repertoires in COVID-19. Study-wide context: Some COVID-19 samples were acute and others convalescent; all came from the United States, Italy and Spain.

In the authors' workflow: Amplification of reference gene primers provided the estimated nucleated cell counts. Only in-frame clones appear in the TCRdb table, and some are missing; sequencing was by immunoSEQ multiplex PCR. That table gives V, J and clone size, and the DNA gave D and trimming. The sample records 29,000 or so clones, 80% to 90% being singletons. The CDR3 totals 19 residues. V was clipped by 0 bases and J by 0 bases; unmatched bases: 6. The V gene's germline CDR1 is SEHNR and CDR2 FQNEAQ (reference sequence). The receptor was derived from a man aged 55 to 70 with acute or convalescent COVID-19. The V and J genes are TRBV7-9 and TRBJ1-3; TRBD1 aligns across 12 bases. The material sequenced was peripheral blood. This chain's CDR3 is CASSLAGTGGTLSGNTIYF. DNA for the CDR3: TGTGCCAGCAGCTTAGCCGGGACAGGGGGCACCCTCTCTGGAAACACCATATATTTT.